This note documents a single T cell receptor (beta chain) sequence. Trimming took 7 bases from V and 7 from J, leaving 25 bases between them. The V gene's germline CDR1 is MGHDK and CDR2 SYGVNS. The CDR3 has 16 residues. These data are taken from a study of blood T cell repertoires in COVID-19. Study as a whole: Samples came from the United States, Italy and Spain, spanning acute and convalescent COVID-19.

Categorization into cohorts depended on clinical history that participants reported. Original processing notes: Amplifying reference gene primers gave estimates of nucleated cell counts. Some clones are missing from TCRdb's copy, which holds only in-frame ones; the method was immunoSEQ multiplex PCR. The D gene and trimming were derived from the DNA, and the V and J assignments and clone size from that table. This table has just over 300,000 clones, 90% appearing once. This sequence originates from a woman aged 18-29 years with acute COVID-19. Sequencing was done on a sample of PBMCs or T cells enriched from blood (not recorded which). The chain recombines TRBV25-1 with TRBJ1-2; D possibly corresponds to TRBD1 (6 bases). The CDR3 sequence: CASTPTRRHRASGYTF. The CDR3, as DNA: TGTGCCAGCACCCCCACCCGGCGGCACAGGGCTAGTGGCTACACCTTC.